This is a list of T cell receptor beta chains from one sample in a study of T-cell memory formation after mild COVID-19. TCRdb re-derived calls from the 5' RACE reads in MiXCR, one entry per CDR3 protein. The data show 85,000 to 130,000 distinct CDR3 sequences, with over 15% seen just once and 25% to 35% held by the top ten. The source material was PBMCs or a T cell subset sorted from them (not recorded which). These receptors all stem from an adult woman who had mild COVID-19 (a few samples of this study predate the infection). Cell type and time point are not known. Each CDR3 is given with its conserved first and last residue. The order of the fields is clone size, V gene, D gene, J gene, CDR3 protein, CDR3 DNA. A D gene is named only where the DNA matches it firmly. Expanded clones are given a class, and other clones once, few, many or no size at all.

>NA|TRBV9|NA|TRBJ1-5
CASSVGGNNQPQHF
TGTGCCAGCAGCGTGGGGGGGAACAATCAGCCCCAGCATTTT
>NA|TRBV7-9|TRBD1|TRBJ2-7
CASSAPTGLREQYF
TGTGCCAGCAGCGCGCCGACAGGGCTTCGGGAGCAGTACTTC
>NA|TRBV24-1|TRBD2|TRBJ2-6
CATNRLAGGPSCAGANVLTF
TGTGCCACCAACCGACTAGCGGGAGGGCCGTCTTGCGCGGGGGCCAACGTCCTGACTTTC
>NA|TRBV15|NA|TRBJ1-1
CATSSRRGNTEAFF
TGTGCCACCAGCAGCCGCAGGGGAAACACTGAAGCTTTCTTT
>few|TRBV6-2/TRBV6-3|NA|TRBJ1-1
CASSYSRANTEAFF
TGTGCCAGCAGTTACTCGAGAGCTAACACTGAAGCTTTCTTT
>NA|TRBV25-1|NA|TRBJ2-3
CASSEIALRDTQYF
TGTGCCAGCAGTGAAATCGCGTTGAGAGATACGCAGTATTTT
>NA|TRBV4-3|NA|TRBJ1-1
CASSQGGGGHTEAFF
TGCGCCAGCAGCCAAGGGGGCGGGGGACACACTGAAGCTTTCTTT
>few|TRBV20-1|NA|TRBJ1-1
CSARSIKNTEAFF
TGCAGTGCTAGGAGTATCAAGAACACTGAAGCTTTCTTT
>NA|TRBV12-3/TRBV12-4|TRBD2|TRBJ2-7
CASSWGLDSYEQYF
TGTGCCAGCAGTTGGGGACTAGACTCCTACGAGCAGTACTTC
>NA|TRBV5-1|TRBD2|TRBJ2-7
CASSVGLAGDGYEQYF
TGCGCCAGCAGCGTCGGACTAGCGGGGGATGGTTACGAGCAGTACTTC
>few|TRBV20-1|TRBD1|TRBJ1-1
CSARGTGLGTEAFF
TGCAGTGCTAGGGGGACAGGGCTTGGCACTGAAGCTTTCTTT
>many|TRBV19|NA|TRBJ1-1
CASSIWANTEAFF
TGTGCCAGTAGTATTTGGGCGAACACTGAAGCTTTCTTT
>few|TRBV29-1|NA|TRBJ2-7
CSVDGGVDEQYF
TGCAGCGTTGACGGGGGAGTAGACGAGCAGTACTTC
>NA|TRBV25-1|NA|TRBJ2-1
CASSDWDTSSYNEQFF
TGTGCCAGCAGTGATTGGGACACGAGCTCCTACAATGAGCAGTTCTTC
>NA|TRBV7-6|TRBD1|TRBJ1-1
CASSHDRGGTEAFF
TGTGCCAGCAGCCATGACAGGGGCGGTACTGAAGCTTTCTTT
>NA|TRBV7-7|NA|TRBJ2-7
CASSLWGRLTYEQYF
TGTGCCAGCAGCTTATGGGGCAGATTAACCTACGAGCAGTACTTC
>NA|TRBV16|TRBD1|TRBJ2-7
CASSGLGQGDYEQYF
TGTGCCAGCAGCGGTCTGGGACAGGGGGACTACGAGCAGTACTTC
>NA|TRBV19|TRBD2|TRBJ2-3
CASSWTSVSTDTQYF
TGTGCCAGTAGTTGGACTAGCGTCAGCACAGATACGCAGTATTTT
>NA|TRBV5-1|NA|TRBJ1-2
CASSLYGEDGYTF
TGCGCCAGCAGCCTATACGGGGAGGATGGCTACACCTTC
>few|TRBV7-9|NA|TRBJ2-1
CASSLLGTSYNEQFF
TGTGCCAGCAGCTTACTGGGGACCTCCTACAATGAGCAGTTCTTC
>few|TRBV5-1|NA|TRBJ2-7
CASSLVGSWKSSSYEQYF
TGCGCCAGCAGCTTGGTTGGCTCCTGGAAAAGTAGCTCCTACGAGCAGTACTTC
>few|TRBV7-6|NA|TRBJ1-2
CASSSETSSRGYTF
TGTGCCAGCAGCTCCGAGACATCTTCCAGAGGCTACACCTTC
>few|TRBV7-9|TRBD2|TRBJ2-7
CASSHPSGRFYEQYF
TGTGCCAGCAGCCATCCGAGCGGGAGGTTCTACGAGCAGTACTTC
>NA|TRBV2|TRBD2|TRBJ2-7
CASSPPGTRGFYEQYF
TGTGCCAGCAGTCCGCCCGGGACTAGGGGTTTCTACGAGCAGTACTTC
>NA|TRBV6-2/TRBV6-3|NA|TRBJ2-1
CASSYSKAGVSSYNEQFF
TGTGCCAGCAGTTACTCGAAGGCAGGAGTAAGCTCCTACAATGAGCAGTTCTTC
>few|TRBV15|TRBD1|TRBJ2-5
CATSVAPGTGLQETQYF
TGTGCCACCAGCGTAGCCCCCGGGACAGGGCTCCAAGAGACCCAGTACTTC
>few|TRBV7-9|NA|TRBJ2-2
CASSPAGPNTGELFF
TGTGCCAGCAGCCCCGCGGGCCCGAACACCGGGGAGCTGTTTTTT
>few|TRBV4-1|TRBD1|TRBJ1-2
CASSPSGQASNYGYTF
TGCGCCAGCAGCCCATCTGGACAGGCCTCCAACTATGGCTACACCTTC
>few|TRBV29-1|TRBD2|TRBJ2-3
CSVESSGRTRSYQYF
TGCAGCGTTGAATCCAGCGGGAGGACCCGTAGTTATCAGTATTTT
>NA|TRBV24-1|TRBD1|TRBJ2-7
CATSDPGQGTHEQYF
TGTGCCACCAGTGACCCGGGACAGGGGACGCACGAGCAGTACTTC
>NA|TRBV9|TRBD2|TRBJ2-3
CASTSGGDPSTDTQYF
TGTGCCAGTACTAGCGGGGGTGACCCTAGCACAGATACGCAGTATTTT
>few|TRBV7-2|TRBD1|TRBJ2-2
CASSLQTGTGLVGELFF
TGTGCCAGCAGCTTACAAACCGGGACAGGGTTGGTCGGGGAGCTGTTTTTT
>NA|TRBV4-1|NA|TRBJ1-1
CASSQEGQMNTEAFF
TGCGCCAGCAGCCAAGAAGGACAGATGAACACTGAAGCTTTCTTT
>few|TRBV7-9|NA|TRBJ1-4
CASSLGPWGPDEKLFF
TGTGCCAGCAGCTTAGGGCCCTGGGGCCCTGATGAAAAACTGTTTTTT
>many|TRBV12-3/TRBV12-4|TRBD2|TRBJ2-3
CASDPPGGTQYF
TGTGCCAGCGATCCCCCGGGGGGTACGCAGTATTTT